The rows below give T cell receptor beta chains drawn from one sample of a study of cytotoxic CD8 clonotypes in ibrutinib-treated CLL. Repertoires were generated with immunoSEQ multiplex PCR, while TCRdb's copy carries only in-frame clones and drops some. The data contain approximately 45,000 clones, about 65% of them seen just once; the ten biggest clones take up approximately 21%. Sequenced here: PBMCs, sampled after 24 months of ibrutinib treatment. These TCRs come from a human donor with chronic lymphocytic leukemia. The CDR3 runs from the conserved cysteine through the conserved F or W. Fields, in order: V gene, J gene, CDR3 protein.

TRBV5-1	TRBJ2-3	CASSLGGRNTDTQYF
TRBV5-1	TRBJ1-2	CASSENTGYGYTF
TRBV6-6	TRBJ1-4	CASSPGTATRNEKLFF
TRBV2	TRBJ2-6	CASSEAGAGRGHSGANVLTF
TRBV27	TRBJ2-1	CASSSWNRGNEQFF
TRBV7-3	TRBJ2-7	CASSLSVAGRHRPYEQYF
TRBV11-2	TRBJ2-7	CASSLGGGPYEQYF
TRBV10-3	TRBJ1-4	CAIRLIFSPDEKLFF
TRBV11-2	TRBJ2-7	CASSLNWHEQYF
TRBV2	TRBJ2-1	CASSVGTGEQFF
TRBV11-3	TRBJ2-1	CASSLDNEQFF
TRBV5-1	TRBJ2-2	CASSVVAGESGELFF
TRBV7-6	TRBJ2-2	CASSQTSGSGELFF
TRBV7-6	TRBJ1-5	CASSQGVPGSNQPQHF
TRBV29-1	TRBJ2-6	CSAWVSGNQGANVLTF
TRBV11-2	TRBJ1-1	CASSLTGRGTEAFF
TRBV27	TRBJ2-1	CASSFIGDEQFF